These 25 T cell receptor beta chains share one sample of origin, sequenced in a study of blood T cell repertoires in COVID-19. Clones were read by immunoSEQ multiplex PCR, and TCRdb kept only the in-frame ones, dropping some. Here the sample spans around 270,000 clones, 75% to 95% being singletons. The sample comprised peripheral blood. These receptors all stem from a person under 30 with COVID-19, enrolled during active disease.

The rearrangement links TRBV29-1 to TRBJ2-1; 11 bases are a match to TRBD2. The CDR3 consists of 15 residues. The V segment lost 2 bases and the J segment 2 bases; nucleotides outside the gene matches: 2. CDR1 SQVTM and CDR2 ANQGSEA come from the germline V gene. CDR3 in DNA: TGCAGCGTTGAAAGACTAGCGGGACCCTACAATGAGCAGTTCTTC. It specifies CSVERLAGPYNEQFF.

This sequence joins TRBV6-1 and TRBJ2-1; 11 bases align to TRBD2. The V and J ends lost 0 bases and 2 bases, in that order; junction bases with no gene match: 12. CDR1 and CDR2 (germline): MNHNS, SASEGT. The CDR3 has 20 residues. CDR3 in amino acids: CASSEATTTSGMSTYNEQFF. In nucleotides, the CDR3 is TGTGCCAGCAGTGAAGCAACTACGACTAGCGGGATGAGCACCTACAATGAGCAGTTCTTC.

The sample holds a few counts of this clone. V usage is TRBV3-1 (or the pseudogene TRBV3-2) and J usage is TRBJ1-5; 7 nucleotides agree with TRBD1. Per germline, CDR1 LGHDT and CDR2 YNNKEL (reference sequence). The CDR3 extends over 13 amino acids. V gave up 4 bases and J gave up 7 bases; unmatched junction bases: 4. The CDR3 reads CASSPDRLQPQHF. The DNA of the CDR3 is TGTGCCAGCAGCCCGGACAGGCTACAGCCCCAGCATTTT.

Points on this clone: The junction departs from the called germline gene at one end, perhaps through a read error. The chain has TRBV10-2 and TRBJ1-2; D is possibly TRBD1 (6 bases). CDR3 length: 12 amino acids. Germline loops: CDR1 WSHSY, CDR2 SAAADI. The CDR3 is CASNEGGNGYTF. The CDR3 DNA follows: TGCGCCAGCAATGAGGGGGGGAATGGCTACACCTTC.

V usage is TRBV23-1 and J usage is TRBJ2-7; perhaps TRBD1 as D (5 bases). TRBV23-1 is assigned to the ORF class and has an uncertain function. The CDR3 covers 15 residues. V was cut by 0 bases and J by 6 bases, with 15 bases left in between. This chain's CDR3 is CASSQSDSPSPEQYF. The CDR3 DNA is TGCGCCAGCAGTCAATCCGACAGTCCCTCTCCCGAGCAGTACTTC.

This clone appeared a single time. The V and J genes are TRBV5-1 and TRBJ2-1, with D possibly TRBD2 on 6 matching bases. CDR1 is SGHRS and CDR2 is YFSETQ in the germline V gene. The CDR3 is 16 residues long. V lost 0 bases to trimming and J lost 1 base, with 11 bases between them. The CDR3 nucleotides read TGCGCCAGCAGCTTGGGGGCTAGCGCGTCCTACAATGAGCAGTTCTTC. Residues: CASSLGASASYNEQFF.

This sequence joins TRBV7-9 and TRBJ2-7; D unclear. The CDR3 totals 14 residues. The V and J ends lost 3 bases and 7 bases respectively, with 16 bases between them. CDR1 SEHNR and CDR2 FQNEAQ come from the germline V gene (reference sequence). In DNA, the CDR3 is TGTGCCAGCAGCTTTGGTAATGGCCCGAAAGAGCAGTACTTC. Encoded protein: CASSFGNGPKEQYF.

The chain carries TRBV5-8 and TRBJ1-5, with D unresolved. The V end was cut by 5 bases, the J end by 6 bases, with 15 bases between. The germline V gene has CDR1 SGHTS and CDR2 YDEGEE. The CDR3 covers 14 residues. The CDR3 sequence is CASSFWEVSQPQHF. As DNA, the CDR3 is TGTGCCAGCAGTTTCTGGGAGGTCAGTCAGCCCCAGCATTTT.

This clone was observed a few times. As DNA, the CDR3 is TGTGCCAGTAGTTCACAACGGACCGGGGGGAATCAGCCCCAGCATTTT. Translated, it gives CASSSQRTGGNQPQHF. The rearrangement joins TRBV19 to TRBJ1-5; D perhaps matches TRBD1 (5 bases). Deletions cut 5 bases from V and 4 bases from J, with 18 bases between. CDR3 length equals 16 residues. Germline V gene sequence: CDR1 LNHDA, CDR2 SQIVND (reference sequence).

The chain carries TRBV30 and TRBJ2-6; D not resolved. The CDR3 runs to 14 residues. Looked up from germline, CDR1 is GTSNPN and CDR2 is SVGIG (reference sequence). The V end was cut by 0 bases, the J end by 3 bases, with 6 bases between. The CDR3 DNA reads TGTGCCTGGAGTGTACTTAGTGGGGCCAACGTCCTGACTTTC. It specifies CAWSVLSGANVLTF.

This clone was seen a handful of times. V gene TRBV12-3 or TRBV12-4 combines with J gene TRBJ2-1, with 7 bases identical to TRBD2. The ends lost 6 bases at V and 9 bases at J; junction bases unmatched: 5. The CDR3 length is 12 residues. The CDR3 loop reads CASRVSGIEQFF. Written as DNA, the CDR3 is TGTGCCAGCAGGGTCAGCGGGATTGAGCAGTTCTTC.

The chain links TRBV9 to TRBJ2-3; D is uncertain. Germline V gives CDR1 SGDLS, CDR2 YYNGEE. This CDR3 region has 13 residues. Trimming pared 4 bases from V and 7 bases from J, leaving 13 bases between. The CDR3 DNA reads TGTGCCAGCAGCAGTAGTATCATTAATACGCAGTATTTT. It codes for CASSSSIINTQYF. Complete variable domain (other parts from reference TRBV9 and TRBJ2-3): DSGVTQTPKHLITATGQRVTLRCSPRSGDLSVYWYQQSLDQGLQFLIQYYNGEERAKGNILERFSAQQFPDLHSELNLSSLELGDSALYFCASSSSIINTQYFGPGTRLTVL.

This clone came up a few times. The genes are TRBV7-9 and TRBJ1-2; no clear D gene. Germline V CDR1 and CDR2: SEHNR, FQNEAQ (reference sequence). CDR3 length: 12 amino acids. V was clipped by 1 base and J by 3 bases, with 3 bases between them. In nucleotides, the CDR3 is TGTGCCAGCAGCTTAGTCGACTATGGCTACACCTTC. Translating it yields CASSLVDYGYTF.

This chain uses TRBV18 with TRBJ2-6, with TRBD1 matching 9 bases. CDR3 length: 17 amino acids. V lost 6 bases to trimming and J lost 2 bases; unmatched junction nucleotides: 8. Germline V lookup: CDR1 KGHSH, CDR2 LQKENI. CDR3 DNA sequence: TGTGCCAGCTCGCCCCAAACAGGGGGCCCTGGGGCCAACGTCCTGACTTTC. Translating it yields CASSPQTGGPGANVLTF.

The chain uses TRBV6-1 and TRBJ1-1; D not certain. Germline loops: CDR1 MNHNS, CDR2 SASEGT. With 2 bases removed from V and 1 base from J, the gap between germline ends came to 11 bases. The CDR3 contains 15 residues. Here the CDR3 reads CASSEFRLKNTEAFF. CDR3 nucleotide sequence: TGTGCCAGCAGTGAATTCAGGCTTAAGAACACTGAAGCTTTCTTT.

J is TRBJ2-7 and V is TRBV7-9; tentative D call: TRBD1 (6 bases). The CDR3 is made up of 11 amino acids. V was clipped by 6 bases and J by 7 bases, with 10 bases between them. Germline V gene data show CDR1 as SEHNR and CDR2 as FQNEAQ (reference sequence). CDR3 DNA: TGTGCCAGCAGGCAACAGGGAGAGCAGTACTTC. The encoded protein is CASRQQGEQYF.

This chain links TRBV15 with TRBJ2-3; D may be TRBD1 (5 bases). The CDR3 totals 16 residues. Looked up from germline, CDR1 is LNHNV and CDR2 is YYDKDF (reference sequence). Trimming took off 0 bases at V and 0 bases at J, with 10 bases between the two ends. CDR3 protein: CATSREGHPSTDTQYF. The CDR3 nucleotides are TGTGCCACCAGCAGAGAAGGACATCCTAGCACAGATACGCAGTATTTT. Using reference TRBV15 and TRBJ2-3 for the parts outside the CDR3, the full variable domain is DAMVIQNPRYQVTQFGKPVTLSCSQTLNHNVMYWYQQKSSQAPKLLFHYYDKDFNNEADTPDNFQSRRPNTSFCFLDIRSPGLGDTAMYLCATSREGHPSTDTQYFGPGTRLTVL.

Note on this clone: The same CDR3 also results from other DNA sequences found in this sample. The rearrangement joins TRBV24-1 to TRBJ2-2; TRBD1 matches 10 bases. V gave up 9 bases and J gave up 4 bases; unmatched junction bases: 1. Germline CDR1 KGHDR, CDR2 SFDVKD. There are 13 residues in the CDR3. Here the CDR3 reads CATRQGATGELFF. In nucleotides, the CDR3 is TGTGCCACCCGACAGGGGGCCACCGGGGAGCTGTTTTTT.

Notes on this clone: Other DNA variants within this sample encode the same CDR3. The chain is built from TRBV6-5 and TRBJ2-5, with a weak D call TRBD1 (6 bases). The germline V gene has CDR1 MNHEY and CDR2 SVGAGI. The ends were cut back, 3 bases at V and 4 bases at J, with 9 bases in the middle. The CDR3 runs to 13 residues. The DNA of the CDR3 is TGTGCCAGCAGTTATGGCAGGGGAGAGACCCAGTACTTC. It yields the protein CASSYGRGETQYF.

V and J are TRBV19 and TRBJ1-1, with D unresolved. Trimming left V 1 base short and J 1 base short, with 4 bases between. The CDR3 runs to 13 residues. Per germline, CDR1 LNHDA and CDR2 SQIVND (reference sequence). The CDR3 spells CASSIVANTEAFF. For the CDR3, the DNA is TGTGCCAGTAGTATAGTGGCGAACACTGAAGCTTTCTTT.

The chain employs TRBV24-1 and TRBJ2-5; D is possibly TRBD2 (6 bases). In germline, CDR1 is KGHDR, CDR2 SFDVKD. This CDR3 region has 15 residues. V gave up 3 bases and J gave up 4 bases, with 14 bases separating them. The CDR3 DNA sequence: TGTGCCACCAGTGATAGTTCTGGGGGAGGAGAGACCCAGTACTTC. This codes for CATSDSSGGGETQYF.

The chain carries TRBV20-1 and TRBJ1-2, with a tentative D call TRBD1 (6 bases). V dropped 0 bases and J dropped 7 bases, with 6 bases sitting between them. The CDR3 runs 11 residues. The germline gives CDR1 DFQATT, CDR2 SNEGSKA (reference sequence). The DNA for the CDR3 is TGCAGTGCTAGAGACAGGGGTGGCTACACCTTC. This codes for CSARDRGGYTF.

The chain couples TRBV6-6 to TRBJ2-3, with D perhaps matching TRBD2 (6 bases). Germline V lookup: CDR1 MNHNY, CDR2 SVGAGI (reference sequence). V was cut by 5 bases and J by 4 bases, with 13 bases left in between. The CDR3 spans 14 residues. DNA for the CDR3: TGTGCCAGCAGTCAGAAAGGGGAGGCAGATACGCAGTATTTT. Protein product: CASSQKGEADTQYF.

This sequence joins TRBV10-1 and TRBJ2-1, with 9 bases fitting TRBD2. V lost 11 bases to trimming and J lost 2 bases; unmatched junction nucleotides: 7. Germline V gives CDR1 WNHNN, CDR2 SYGVQD (reference sequence). The CDR3 loop spans 14 amino acids. CDR3 in DNA: TGCGCCGGGGGTGGCGGGAGGGCCTACAATGAGCAGTTCTTC. Its translation: CAGGGGRAYNEQFF.

The chain is built from TRBV27 and TRBJ2-5, with D unclear. CDR1 and CDR2 (germline): MNHEY, SMNVEV (reference sequence). This CDR3 has 15 residues. V was cut by 2 bases and J by 5 bases, with 15 bases left in between. CDR3 DNA sequence: TGTGCCAGCAGTTTAGGTAAAGCGCATTCCGAGACCCAGTACTTC. It encodes CASSLGKAHSETQYF.